The present entry profiles one T cell receptor beta chain with its context. This CDR3 contains 12 residues. Deletions cut 6 bases from V and 2 bases from J, with 4 bases between. Germline values: CDR1 MNHEY, CDR2 SMNVEV (reference sequence). The entry originates in a study of blood T cell repertoires in COVID-19. Across the whole study: The study drew acute and convalescent COVID-19 samples from the United States, Italy and Spain.

Original analysis: Amplifying reference gene primers gave estimates of nucleated cell counts. Clones were sequenced by immunoSEQ multiplex PCR, and TCRdb holds only the in-frame ones, with some missing. From that table come the V and J calls and clone size; the DNA was used to work out D and trimming. The data show about 150,000 clones, over 75% seen once. The sequence came from a young man with COVID-19, enrolled during active disease. The chain employs TRBV27 and TRBJ2-2; D unclear. The sample taken for sequencing was peripheral blood. The CDR3 is CASSRNTGELFF. For the CDR3, the DNA is TGTGCCAGCAGCCGTAACACCGGGGAGCTGTTTTTT.